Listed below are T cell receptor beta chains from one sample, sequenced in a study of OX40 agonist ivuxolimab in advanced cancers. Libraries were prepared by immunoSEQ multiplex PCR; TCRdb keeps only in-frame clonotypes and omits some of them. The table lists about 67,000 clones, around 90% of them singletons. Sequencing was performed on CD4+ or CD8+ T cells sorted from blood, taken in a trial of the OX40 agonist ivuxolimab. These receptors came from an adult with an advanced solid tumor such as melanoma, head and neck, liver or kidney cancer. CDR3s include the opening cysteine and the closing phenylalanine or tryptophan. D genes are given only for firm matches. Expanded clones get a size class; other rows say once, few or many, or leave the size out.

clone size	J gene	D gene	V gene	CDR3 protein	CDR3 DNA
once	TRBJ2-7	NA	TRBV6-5	CASSPVGYEQYF	TGTGCCAGCAGTCCCGTGGGCTACGAGCAGTACTTC
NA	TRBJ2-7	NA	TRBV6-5	CASSYSSGGGYEQYF	TGTGCCAGCAGTTACTCGTCCGGGGGCGGCTACGAGCAGTACTTC
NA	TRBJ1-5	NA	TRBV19	CASSIGSAFNQPQHF	TGTGCCAGTAGTATAGGCAGCGCCTTCAATCAGCCCCAGCATTTT
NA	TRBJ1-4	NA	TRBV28	CASSFLGGSTNEKLFF	TGTGCCAGCAGTTTTTTAGGAGGGTCAACTAATGAAAAACTGTTTTTT
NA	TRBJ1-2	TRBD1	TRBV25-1	CASRPTGVGVYGYTF	TGTGCCAGCAGGCCCACAGGGGTTGGCGTCTATGGCTACACCTTC
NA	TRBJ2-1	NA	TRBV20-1	CSARGYEQFF	TGCAGTGCTAGAGGGTATGAGCAGTTCTTC
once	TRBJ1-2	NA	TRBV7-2	CASSPLRGQGYTF	TGTGCCAGCAGCCCACTTCGGGGGCAAGGCTACACCTTC
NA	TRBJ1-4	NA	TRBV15	CATSRGTGPTNEKLFF	TGTGCCACCAGCAGGGGAACAGGGCCCACTAATGAAAAACTGTTTTTT
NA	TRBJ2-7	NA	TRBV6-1	CASSSLGEQYF	TGTGCCAGCAGTTCACTTGGGGAGCAGTACTTC
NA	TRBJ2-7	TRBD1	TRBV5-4	CASSLLGNRGRFMSTEQYF	TGTGCCAGCAGCTTGCTTGGGAACAGGGGGCGTTTTATGTCCACCGAGCAGTACTTC
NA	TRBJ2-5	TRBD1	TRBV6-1	CASSGQAQETQYF	TGTGCCAGCAGCGGACAGGCGCAAGAGACCCAGTACTTC
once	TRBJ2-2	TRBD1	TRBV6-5	CASSYGDRNTGELFF	TGTGCCAGCAGTTATGGGGACAGAAACACCGGGGAGCTGTTTTTT
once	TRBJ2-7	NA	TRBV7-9	CASSLLGLTRLSSYEQYF	TGTGCCAGCAGCTTGTTGGGCCTAACGCGGCTTAGCTCCTACGAGCAGTACTTC
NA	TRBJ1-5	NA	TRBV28	CASSPLITLGNQPQHF	TGTGCCAGCAGTCCCCTAATCACATTGGGCAATCAGCCCCAGCATTTT
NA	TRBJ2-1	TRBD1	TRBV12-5	CASATRGWDSSYNEQFF	TGTGCTAGTGCCACTCGAGGCTGGGACAGCTCCTACAATGAGCAGTTCTTC
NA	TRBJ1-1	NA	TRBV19	CASSILQGRSPVDTEAFF	TGTGCCAGTAGTATCCTCCAAGGGAGGTCCCCGGTGGACACTGAAGCTTTCTTT
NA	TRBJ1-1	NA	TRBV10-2	CASSVGGEGTEAFF	TGCGCCAGCAGTGTCGGGGGGGAAGGCACTGAAGCTTTCTTT
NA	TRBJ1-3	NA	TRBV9	CASSVEVVPPQNTIYF	TGTGCCAGCAGCGTAGAGGTAGTTCCCCCTCAAAACACCATATATTTT
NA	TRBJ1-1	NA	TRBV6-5	CASRRPGQLNTEAFF	TGTGCCAGCAGGCGGCCGGGACAATTGAACACTGAAGCTTTCTTT
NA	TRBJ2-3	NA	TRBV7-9	CASSLGRGSADTQYF	TGTGCCAGCAGCTTAGGCAGGGGATCGGCAGATACGCAGTATTTT